This T cell receptor beta chain came from a study of control samples from healthy donors and cancer patients. Sequencing was performed with immunoSEQ multiplex PCR; in TCRdb, only in-frame clones are kept and a portion is missing. This table has around 250,000 clones, roughly 80% appearing once. Germline CDR1 reads MDHEN; CDR2 reads SYDVKM. The CDR3 covers 14 residues. Between the trimmed V and J ends, which lost 6 bases and 4 bases, there was a span of 13 bases. The chain is built from TRBV28 and TRBJ1-3, with D possibly being TRBD1 (6 bases). This TCR came from a woman aged 55 to 70 with lung cancer. Input material: PBMCs. The CDR3 here is CASSYTGYGNTIYF. The DNA for the CDR3 is TGTGCCAGCAGCTACACAGGGTACGGAAACACCATATATTTT.